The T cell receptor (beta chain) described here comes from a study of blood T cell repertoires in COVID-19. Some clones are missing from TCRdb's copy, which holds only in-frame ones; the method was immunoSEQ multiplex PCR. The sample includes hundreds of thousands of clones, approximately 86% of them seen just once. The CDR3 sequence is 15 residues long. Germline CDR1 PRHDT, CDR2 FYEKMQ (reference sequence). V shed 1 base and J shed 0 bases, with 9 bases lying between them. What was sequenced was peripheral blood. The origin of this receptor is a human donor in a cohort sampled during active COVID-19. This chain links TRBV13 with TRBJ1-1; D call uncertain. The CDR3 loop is CASSLESGMNTEAFF. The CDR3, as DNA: TGTGCCAGCAGCTTAGAATCGGGGATGAACACTGAAGCTTTCTTT.